This entry concerns a single TCR beta chain. What antigen it recognizes has not been identified. It has no much larger one-base neighbor in the sample; base qualities were not kept. The immunoSEQ Assay, a bias-controlled multiplex PCR, was used to amplify TCRbeta CDR3 regions from genomic DNA. In the source study's methods: The number of nucleated cells in each sample was estimated from the amplification of reference gene primers within the assay. To quantify the absolute abundance of each unique TCRbeta CDR3 rearrangement, sequence reads were collapsed and filtered. For each sample, productive Simpson clonality was calculated by taking the square root of Simpson's diversity index across productive rearrangements. The immuneACCESS repertoire file appears here via TCRdb, limited to in-frame rearrangements. These files lack a portion of the clones; in checked studies, under half of the deficit traces to unresolved V genes, and the cause of the others is not known. Clonal size and the V and J genes are those of that table, whereas D and trimming came from the DNA. The table for this sample lists some 380,000 clones; roughly 88% of them were counted only once. The ten largest clonotypes hold approximately 2% of the sample.

These data belong to a study of blood T cell repertoires in COVID-19 (dated by TCRdb to 2020 to 2022). Background on the whole study: Samples from collaborators originated in the United States, Italy and Spain and spanned both the acute and convalescent phases of COVID-19. Deeply sampled blood TCRbeta repertoires from subjects exposed to, actively infected with, or recovered from COVID-19 were included in the dataset. HLA class I and class II types, where available, came from metadata supplied by the sample provider rather than from assay-based typing. The material from the prospective study consisted of cDNA or gDNA derived from T cells, B-cell-depleted T cells, or PBMCs. A de-identified subject ID, COVID-19 status, age in years and sex were almost always included in the sample metadata. The samples were drawn from the first 160 participants of the ongoing ImmuneRACE study and from 1,254 subjects provided by 6 global collaborators. The repertoires were released in a freely available public database intended as a resource for research on the immune response to SARS-CoV-2.

Participants in the prospective study were aged about 18 to 89 years, lived in some 24 United States geographic areas, and enrolled through a virtual design. Cohort assignment in the prospective study relied on participant-reported clinical history from a screening survey and a study questionnaire. Mobile phlebotomists in the prospective study collected whole blood, serum and a nasopharyngeal or oropharyngeal swab from every participant. Participants in the prospective study had the option to provide additional blood draws and questionnaires over an approximately 2-month period. Before DNA extraction, prospective study blood samples were shipped either frozen or at room temperature. The germline V gene encodes CDR1 MGHRA and CDR2 YSYEKL. At the junction V is shortened by 4 bases and J by 5 bases; bases outside the gene matches: 2. From the cysteine through the phenylalanine, the CDR3 covers 13 amino acids. Only the CDR3 DNA stays, 39 bases, in frame from base 1.

Overall study outcomes, separate from this receptor: How much clinical and demographic metadata was included differed by source and by participant, and the metadata was provided uncurated.

Recombination connected TRBV4-1 to TRBJ1-1; TRBD1 matches 9 bases in the middle. Sequencing was done on a sample of PBMCs or T cells enriched from blood (not recorded which). The clonotype originates from a woman in her thirties or forties with acute COVID-19. This receptor carries the CDR3 CASSLTGGTEAFF. The DNA is TGCGCCAGCAGCCTGACAGGGGGTACTGAAGCTTTCTTT.